In its sample, the clone carrying this T cell receptor beta chain was seen once. Antigen unknown. This CDR3 has 19 amino acids. The germline V gene has CDR1 SGHAT and CDR2 FQNNGV. V was pared by 0 bases and J by 4 bases, with 22 bases between. This entry belongs to a study of shared clonotypes between healthy human individuals. Study-wide findings and caveats: Genetic and exposure-history diversity was limited by the few donors.

How the authors handled the data: ImmunoSEQ gave junction-only sequences without quality scores, so filtering differed. Profiled with immunoSEQ multiplex PCR; TCRdb holds only in-frame clones, not every one. V and J calls and clone size are those listed in that table; D and trimming were worked out from the DNA. The data hold around 700,000 clones, with 92% observed a single time. CD8 cells classed as naive were CD45RO-negative and positively selected for CCR7, excluding terminally differentiated effector memory CD45RA+ cells. The donors were all Caucasian adults (living in Nashville, Tennessee). Specimen: naive CD8+ T cells sorted from blood. The origin of this receptor is a man under 40 in good health. The chain uses TRBV11-2 and TRBJ2-1, with TRBD2 as a possible D gene (6 bases). CDR3: CASSLDALDMAGTYNEQFF. The CDR3 coding sequence is TGTGCCAGCAGCTTAGACGCACTAGATATGGCGGGAACTTACAATGAGCAGTTCTTC.